The next 8 T cell receptor beta chains were all read from a single sample in a study of technical replicates of blood from several donors. Clones were sequenced by immunoSEQ multiplex PCR, and TCRdb holds only the in-frame ones, with some missing. The table records about 71,000 clones, 80% to 95% of them present only once. Sample: T cells isolated from PBMCs. The receptors originated from a human donor in good health.

The chain carries TRBV5-4 and TRBJ1-1, with D perhaps TRBD1 (6 bases). The CDR3 length is 14 residues. The germline gives CDR1 SGHNT, CDR2 YYREEE (reference sequence). V lost 2 bases to trimming and J lost 0 bases, with 8 bases between them. This CDR3 reads CASSFPGVNTEAFF. CDR3 coding DNA: TGTGCCAGCAGCTTCCCAGGGGTGAACACTGAAGCTTTCTTT.

The chain carries TRBV6-5 and TRBJ1-2, with D perhaps matching TRBD1 (5 bases). Looked up from germline, CDR1 is MNHEY and CDR2 is SVGAGI. Trimming removed 6 bases from V and 8 bases from J, with 16 bases in between. The CDR3 runs 13 residues. DNA of the CDR3: TGTGCCAGCAGACCCCGGGCAGGGCACGGCTACACCTTC. Translation gives CASRPRAGHGYTF.

V usage is TRBV29-1 and J usage is TRBJ1-1, with 9 bases identical to TRBD1. The CDR3 has 11 residues. J was trimmed by 6 bases and V by 7 bases; bases with no gene match: 3. CDR1 is SQVTM, CDR2 ANQGSEA, per germline. DNA of the CDR3: TGCAGCGCAGGGACAGGGCCTGAAGCTTTCTTT. As protein: CSAGTGPEAFF.

This chain uses TRBV29-1 with TRBJ1-2; tentatively, D is TRBD1 (6 bases). This CDR3 is built from 14 residues. V was pared by 3 bases and J by 4 bases, with 15 bases between. In germline, CDR1 is SQVTM, CDR2 ANQGSEA. DNA of the CDR3: TGCAGCGTTGAGTTGGGGGCGCGTAGCTATGGCTACACCTTC. Translating it yields CSVELGARSYGYTF.

This clone has only a few counts. This sequence joins TRBV29-1 and TRBJ2-1, with 10 bases fitting TRBD2. The CDR3 is 14 residues long. CDR1 and CDR2 from the germline V gene are SQVTM and ANQGSEA. V dropped 3 bases and J dropped 4; count of bases not matched to a gene: 3. CDR3 amino acids: CSVEEREGYNEQFF. The CDR3 nucleotides are TGCAGCGTTGAGGAGCGGGAGGGGTACAATGAGCAGTTCTTC.

The V call is TRBV6-1, the J call TRBJ2-7; D is unclear. The CDR3 spans 13 residues. The V end lost 6 bases, the J end lost 2 bases, and 11 bases lay between the germline ends. CDR1 and CDR2 from the germline V gene are MNHNS and SASEGT. This CDR3 reads CASSPMITYEQYF. The DNA of the CDR3 is TGTGCCAGCAGCCCTATGATTACCTACGAGCAGTACTTC.

The V gene is TRBV5-1, the J gene TRBJ1-5; weak D call: TRBD1 (5 bases). The CDR3 is made up of 14 amino acids. V gave up 2 bases and J gave up 3 bases, with 9 bases separating them. CDR1 is SGHRS and CDR2 is YFSETQ in the germline V gene. The CDR3 is CASSFGGINQPQHF. The CDR3 DNA follows: TGCGCCAGCAGCTTCGGGGGGATCAATCAGCCCCAGCATTTT.

The rearrangement links TRBV7-9 to TRBJ2-2, with unresolved D. CDR1 is SEHNR and CDR2 is FQNEAQ in the germline V gene (reference sequence). The CDR3 covers 13 residues. Trimming took 8 bases from V and 6 from J, leaving 13 bases between them. CDR3 sequence reads: CASSGVYPGELFF. In DNA form, the CDR3 reads TGTGCCAGCTCAGGCGTGTATCCCGGGGAGCTGTTTTTT.